One and the same sample provided the 31 T cell receptor beta chains below, sequenced in a study of blood T cell repertoires in COVID-19. TCRdb's table, derived via immunoSEQ multiplex PCR, lists solely in-frame clones and lacks some. The sample has about 130,000 clones, less than 90% seen once; the top ten hold roughly 1.8%. Sequencing input: peripheral blood. The receptors stem from a man between 65 and 79 years old with acute or convalescent COVID-19.

The chain joins TRBV4-1 to TRBJ2-3; D is unresolved. In germline, CDR1 is MGHRA, CDR2 YSYEKL. This CDR3 contains 13 residues. V was trimmed by 0 bases and J by 7 bases, leaving 8 bases between them. The CDR3 DNA sequence: TGCGCCAGCAGCCAAGATGCGAGGAATACGCAGTATTTT. Translated: CASSQDARNTQYF.

V and J are TRBV28 and TRBJ2-7; D perhaps matches TRBD1 (6 bases). Trimming shortened V by 6 bases and J by 2 bases, and 11 bases separated the two germline ends. CDR1 and CDR2 from the germline V gene are MDHEN and SYDVKM. This CDR3 is built from 13 residues. CDR3: CASRPTGTYEQYF. In DNA, the CDR3 is TGTGCCAGCAGACCGACAGGTACCTACGAGCAGTACTTC.

This clone was detected once. The junction differs from germline at one of its ends, possibly a read error. This chain joins TRBV2 and TRBJ1-5; 7 positions match TRBD1. Per germline, CDR1 SNHLY and CDR2 FYNNEI. The CDR3 sequence is 14 residues long. The CDR3 region is CASSEGGRDQPQHF. The CDR3 DNA sequence: TGTGCCAGCAGCGAAGGGGGCAGGGATCAGCCCCAGCATTTT.

The chain carries TRBV5-1 and TRBJ2-6; weak D call: TRBD1 (5 bases). Germline-derived CDR1 and CDR2 are SGHRS and YFSETQ. Trimming took off 3 bases at V and 2 bases at J, with 9 bases between the two ends. CDR3 length: 15 amino acids. The CDR3 DNA follows: TGCGCCAGCAGCTCTGGGGCGGCTGGGGCCAACGTCCTGACTTTC. This gives the protein CASSSGAAGANVLTF.

The chain combines TRBV6-6 with TRBJ1-3; unclear D gene. Germline CDR1 reads MNHNY; CDR2 reads SVGAGI (reference sequence). Between the trimmed V and J ends, which lost 7 bases and 3 bases, there was a span of 7 bases. The CDR3 loop spans 12 amino acids. The CDR3 is CASITSGNTIYF. The CDR3 bases are TGTGCCAGCATCACCAGTGGAAACACCATATATTTT.

The rearrangement joins TRBV11-2 to TRBJ2-3, with D perhaps TRBD2 (6 bases). Germline lookup yields CDR1 SGHAT and CDR2 FQNNGV. This CDR3 is built from 17 residues. The V end was cut by 0 bases, the J end by 3 bases, with 16 bases between. CDR3 region: CASSLDLVQGGTDTQYF. As DNA, the CDR3 is TGTGCCAGCAGCTTAGATCTAGTGCAGGGAGGAACAGATACGCAGTATTTT.

This chain connects TRBV28 to TRBJ1-1; D not resolved. Trimming shortened V by 6 bases and J by 2 bases, and 10 bases separated the two germline ends. The CDR3 is made up of 13 amino acids. CDR1 and CDR2 from the germline V gene are MDHEN and SYDVKM. CDR3 DNA sequence: TGTGCCAGCAGGGCTGAACGTAACACTGAAGCTTTCTTT. This codes for CASRAERNTEAFF.

The chain joins TRBV3-1 (or the pseudogene TRBV3-2) to TRBJ2-1; D remains ambiguous. The germline V gene has CDR1 LGHDT and CDR2 YNNKEL (reference sequence). V dropped 1 base and J dropped 7 bases, with 14 bases sitting between them. The CDR3 covers 15 residues. The DNA for the CDR3 is TGTGCCAGCAGCCAAGGAGGCCGACTTTATAATGAGCAGTTCTTC. It is translated as CASSQGGRLYNEQFF.

The V call is TRBV11-1, the J call TRBJ1-2; 7 bases match TRBD1. Germline CDR1 SGHAT, CDR2 FQDESV (reference sequence). V lost 4 bases and J lost 8; bases outside the gene matches: 7. This CDR3 has 13 amino acids. The chain's CDR3 is CASSSQGLEGYTF. The CDR3 bases are TGTGCCAGCAGCTCACAGGGGCTAGAAGGCTACACCTTC.

The rearrangement links TRBV9 to TRBJ1-4; D is uncertain. Looked up from germline, CDR1 is SGDLS and CDR2 is YYNGEE. The CDR3 consists of 13 residues. V shed 0 bases and J shed 8 bases, with 8 bases lying between them. The CDR3 reads CASSVGTGEKLFF. CDR3 bases: TGTGCCAGCAGCGTAGGGACGGGGGAAAAACTGTTTTTT.

The J gene is TRBJ1-2, the V gene TRBV28, with D unresolved. Germline CDR1 is MDHEN and CDR2 is SYDVKM. Trimming shortened V by 11 bases and J by 4 bases, and 14 bases separated the two germline ends. The CDR3 consists of 12 residues. The CDR3 loop is CAGRTPPYGYTF. CDR3 nucleotide sequence: TGTGCCGGGCGAACCCCCCCCTATGGCTACACCTTC.

This chain uses TRBV5-6 with TRBJ2-7, with D tentatively TRBD1 (7 bases). CDR3 length: 14 residues. In germline, CDR1 is SGHDT, CDR2 YYEEEE. V was shortened by 0 bases and J by 3 bases, with 10 bases between the two germline ends. The chain's CDR3 is CASSLAGGYYEQYF. CDR3 DNA sequence: TGTGCCAGCAGCTTGGCAGGGGGGTACTACGAGCAGTACTTC.

This clone was counted ten times or more. V usage is TRBV28 and J usage is TRBJ2-7; no firm D call. Germline CDR1 is MDHEN and CDR2 is SYDVKM. The CDR3 is made up of 13 amino acids. The germline V and J ends were trimmed by 5 bases and 2 bases, with 10 bases remaining between them. The CDR3 protein is CASSTTMTYEQYF. The CDR3 DNA reads TGTGCCAGCAGTACAACAATGACCTACGAGCAGTACTTC.

This sequence joins TRBV9 and TRBJ1-1; D perhaps matches TRBD1 (5 bases). The CDR3 has 14 amino acids. CDR1 and CDR2 from the germline V gene are SGDLS and YYNGEE. Trimming removed 4 bases at V and 1 base at J, with 11 bases between. CDR3 in amino acids: CASSTAGGNTEAFF. For the CDR3, the DNA is TGTGCCAGCAGCACTGCCGGGGGGAACACTGAAGCTTTCTTT.

The chain recombines TRBV6-1 with TRBJ1-2; 9 bases map to TRBD1. This CDR3 spans 17 amino acids. CDR1 is MNHNS, CDR2 SASEGT, per germline. V was clipped by 2 bases and J by 5 bases; unmatched bases: 12. This chain's CDR3 is CASSEWELTGGGYGYTF. The CDR3 DNA reads as TGTGCCAGCAGTGAATGGGAATTGACAGGGGGGGGTTATGGCTACACCTTC.

This clone occurred once. The V call is TRBV6-1, the J call TRBJ2-3, with D perhaps matching TRBD2 (5 bases). CDR1 is MNHNS and CDR2 is SASEGT in the germline V gene. The CDR3 is 15 amino acids. Trimming stripped 2 bases from V and 9 bases from J, with 18 bases between. Written as DNA, the CDR3 is TGTGCCAGCAGTGAATTAGGAGGTGAGAGAGGGACGCAGTATTTT. It is translated as CASSELGGERGTQYF.

The rearrangement links TRBV12-5 to TRBJ2-1, with 9 bases aligning to TRBD1. Germline V CDR1 and CDR2: LGHNT, FRNRAP. V lost 5 bases to trimming and J lost 5 bases; unmatched junction nucleotides: 10. This CDR3 has 16 residues. The CDR3 DNA follows: TGTGCTAGTGGTCCGAGTCCCGGGACAGGGAACAATGAGCAGTTCTTC. Translation gives CASGPSPGTGNNEQFF.

This clone was picked up one time. The V gene is TRBV6-1, the J gene TRBJ2-2, with 8 bases fitting TRBD1. Trimming took 3 bases from V and 7 from J; bases not matched to a gene: 4. In germline, CDR1 is MNHNS, CDR2 SASEGT. The CDR3 is made up of 14 amino acids. DNA for the CDR3: TGTGCCAGCAGTGACAGGGGGCGAATCGGGGAGCTGTTTTTT. Translating gives CASSDRGRIGELFF.

V and J are TRBV7-8 and TRBJ1-3, with 9 bases that match TRBD1. This CDR3 is 20 amino acids long. CDR1 and CDR2 (germline): SGHVS, FQNEAQ. Trimming removed 1 base from V and 0 bases from J; junction bases left unmatched: 13. CDR3 sequence (DNA): TGTGCCAGCAGCTTAGTCGTCCCGGGACAGGGACCTAGCTCTGGAAACACCATATATTTT. Its protein is CASSLVVPGQGPSSGNTIYF.

The chain links TRBV28 to TRBJ2-7; D call uncertain. The germline V gene has CDR1 MDHEN and CDR2 SYDVKM. V was clipped by 3 bases and J by 2 bases, with 5 bases between them. CDR3 length: 12 residues. The DNA for the CDR3 is TGTGCCAGCAGTTTTCAAACCTACGAGCAGTACTTC. It translates to CASSFQTYEQYF.

The chain uses TRBV3-1 (or the pseudogene TRBV3-2) and TRBJ1-1; tentative D call: TRBD1 (6 bases). With 3 bases removed from V and 7 bases from J, the gap between germline ends came to 9 bases. Germline CDR1 and CDR2: LGHDT and YNNKEL (reference sequence). CDR3 length equals 12 residues. The CDR3 region is CASSQGASEAFF. Here the CDR3 DNA reads TGTGCCAGCAGCCAGGGGGCGAGTGAAGCTTTCTTT.

The V gene is TRBV4-1, the J gene TRBJ1-2; TRBD1 agrees at 11 bases. CDR1 and CDR2 (germline): MGHRA, YSYEKL. J was trimmed by 3 bases and V by 0 bases; bases with no gene match: 6. The CDR3 totals 17 residues. The CDR3 protein is CASSQEDRGRGYYGYTF. Here the CDR3 DNA reads TGCGCCAGCAGCCAAGAGGACAGGGGGCGCGGATACTATGGCTACACCTTC.

The sample holds a few counts of this clone. The chain uses TRBV6-6 and TRBJ1-5; no definite D call. Trimming removed 7 bases at V and 6 bases at J, with 16 bases between. The length of the CDR3 is 14 residues. Germline CDR1 is MNHNY and CDR2 is SVGAGI (reference sequence). The CDR3 bases are TGTGCCAGCACCCCCGCCCGAGAGGGTCAGCCCCAGCATTTT. This translates into CASTPAREGQPQHF.

The chain joins TRBV5-1 to TRBJ2-2; TRBD1 is a possible D gene (6 bases). Germline CDR1 is SGHRS and CDR2 is YFSETQ. V was clipped by 4 bases and J by 0 bases, with 13 bases between them. The CDR3 runs 16 residues. DNA for the CDR3: TGCGCCAGCAGCGGAAAACAGGGCGCGAACACCGGGGAGCTGTTTTTT. Residues: CASSGKQGANTGELFF.

The chain is built from TRBV27 and TRBJ2-7; TRBD2 agrees at 8 bases. Losses at the gene ends were 4 bases for V and 2 bases for J; bases not matched to a gene: 7. The germline CDR1 and CDR2 sequences are MNHEY and SMNVEV (reference sequence). The CDR3 totals 15 residues. The CDR3 loop is CASSSRAGETYEQYF. DNA for the CDR3: TGTGCCAGCAGTTCGAGAGCGGGGGAAACCTACGAGCAGTACTTC.

The V and J genes are TRBV2 and TRBJ1-2; perhaps TRBD1 as D (6 bases). Germline assignment: CDR1 SNHLY and CDR2 FYNNEI. V was pared by 4 bases and J by 2 bases, with 17 bases between. This CDR3 is 16 amino acids long. CDR3 nucleotide sequence: TGTGCCAGCAGTGTCTCCCGGACAGCCCCAAACTATGGCTACACCTTC. Translation gives CASSVSRTAPNYGYTF.

The CDR3 spells CASGGDSNTQYF. The CDR3 DNA follows: TGTGCCAGCGGAGGAGATTCTAATACGCAGTATTTT. V usage is TRBV19 and J usage is TRBJ2-3; D may be TRBD2 (5 bases). The CDR3 contains 12 residues. Germline CDR1 LNHDA, CDR2 SQIVND (reference sequence). V gave up 9 bases and J gave up 7 bases, with 14 bases separating them.

The chain links TRBV6-5 to TRBJ1-1, with D uncertain. Trimming shortened V by 6 bases and J by 2 bases, and 16 bases separated the two germline ends. Germline CDR1 is MNHEY and CDR2 is SVGAGI. The CDR3 consists of 15 residues. Here the CDR3 DNA reads TGTGCCAGCAGGCCCCCAGGTAGTGGAAACACTGAAGCTTTCTTT. Translation gives CASRPPGSGNTEAFF.

The table lists this clone with a few counts. This sequence joins TRBV7-2 and TRBJ1-2; the D gene is possibly TRBD1 (5 bases). This CDR3 contains 14 residues. The germline V and J ends were trimmed by 4 bases and 1 base, with 10 bases remaining between them. CDR1 is SGHTA and CDR2 is FQGNSA in the germline V gene. The CDR3 here is CASSSGGFNYGYTF. As DNA, the CDR3 is TGTGCCAGCAGCTCCGGGGGATTTAACTATGGCTACACCTTC.

V gene TRBV7-8 combines with J gene TRBJ2-5, with D perhaps matching TRBD1 (5 bases). V was shortened by 1 base and J by 7 bases, with 13 bases between the two germline ends. Germline-derived CDR1 and CDR2 are SGHVS and FQNEAQ. CDR3 size: 14 residues. The CDR3 sequence: CASSLGPGSGTQYF. CDR3 DNA: TGTGCCAGCAGCTTAGGGCCAGGGTCCGGGACCCAGTACTTC.

The chain is built from TRBV2 and TRBJ2-6; tentatively, D is TRBD1 (6 bases). Trimming took 6 bases from V and 1 from J, leaving 10 bases between them. The CDR3 consists of 15 residues. The germline gives CDR1 SNHLY, CDR2 FYNNEI. In DNA, the CDR3 is TGTGCCAGCAGACAGGGTACGTCTGGGGCCAACGTCCTGACTTTC. This codes for CASRQGTSGANVLTF.